The following is a TCR beta chain sequence with its context. Antigen specificity is unknown. The data stem from a study of PD-L1 blockade in urothelial cancer. Study context: Analyses used blood from 3 weeks (second dose) and 6 weeks after treatment start. General study results and limits: Those with durable benefit had larger increases in tumor-associated blood clones at 3 weeks.

From germline, CDR1 is LNHDA and CDR2 SQIVND (reference sequence). J gave up 0 bases and V 4 bases, and 12 bases lay outside the gene matches. This CDR3 is 18 amino acids long. TCRdb's table, derived via immunoSEQ multiplex PCR, lists solely in-frame clones and lacks some. This table has 50,000 to 60,000 clones, 85% to 90% appearing once. The source of this sequence is a man in his forties or fifties with urothelial cancer. This specimen consisted of PBMCs, obtained around atezolizumab (anti-PD-L1) treatment. J is TRBJ1-5 and V is TRBV19, with 7 bases lining up with TRBD1. The DNA of the CDR3 is TGTGCCAGTAGTAAAGACGGGACAGTGTCCTATAGCAATCAGCCCCAGCATTTT. This gives the protein CASSKDGTVSYSNQPQHF.